These T cell receptor beta chains were read from a single sample in a study of blood T cell repertoires in COVID-19. TCRdb's copy holds only in-frame clones and misses some; the assay was immunoSEQ multiplex PCR. Of about 100,000 clones detected, about 84% appear once; the ten largest clones hold roughly 13%. The sample taken for sequencing was peripheral blood. The receptors stem from a human donor in a cohort sampled during active COVID-19. CDR3s include the opening cysteine and the closing phenylalanine or tryptophan. D genes are given only for firm matches. For some rows the clone size is stated as once, few or many, or as a class when expanded; others skip it.

cdr3_aa cdr3_nt j_call v_call d_call clone_size
CASSLGQGRGGYTF TGTGCCAGCAGCTTGGGCCAGGGCCGCGGTGGCTACACCTTC TRBJ1-2 TRBV5-6 NA NA
CASSSAGGNTEAFF TGTGCCAGCTCTTCGGCAGGGGGTAACACTGAAGCTTTCTTT TRBJ1-1 TRBV18 TRBD1 NA
CATQGQGYSNQPQHF TGTGCCACTCAGGGACAGGGGTATAGCAATCAGCCCCAGCATTTT TRBJ1-5 TRBV10-3 TRBD1 NA
CASSPRTGNLEAFF TGTGCCAGCAGCCCCCGGACAGGTAATCTTGAAGCTTTCTTT TRBJ1-1 TRBV7-2 TRBD1 NA
CASSFVGQRGEQYF TGTGCCAGCAGTTTTGTAGGACAGAGGGGCGAGCAGTACTTC TRBJ2-7 TRBV6-2/TRBV6-3 NA NA
CASSILGGGNGELFF TGTGCCAGTAGTATACTAGGGGGCGGAAACGGGGAGCTGTTTTTT TRBJ2-2 TRBV19 TRBD1 NA
CASSQVGLSGELFF TGCGCCAGCAGCCAAGTGGGACTATCCGGGGAGCTGTTTTTT TRBJ2-2 TRBV4-3 TRBD2 NA
CASTRTGSYSLNYGYTF TGTGCCAGTACCAGGACCGGGAGTTACTCGCTAAACTATGGCTACACCTTC TRBJ1-2 TRBV19 NA NA
CASSYGTLGGEQFF TGTGCCAGCAGCTACGGGACCCTAGGGGGTGAGCAGTTCTTC TRBJ2-1 TRBV7-2 NA NA
CASSHRDRWWEQYF TGTGCCAGCAGCCACCGGGACAGGTGGTGGGAGCAGTACTTC TRBJ2-7 TRBV7-2 TRBD1 NA
CAISRQGSYEQYF TGTGCCATCAGCCGACAGGGATCCTACGAGCAGTACTTC TRBJ2-7 TRBV10-3 TRBD1 NA
CAISAGTAANEKLFF TGTGCCATCAGTGCCGGGACAGCGGCTAATGAAAAACTGTTTTTT TRBJ1-4 TRBV10-3 TRBD1 NA
CASGGEAAGYTF TGTGCCAGCGGGGGGGAGGCTGCGGGCTACACCTTC TRBJ1-2 TRBV25-1 NA NA
CASSYSTSGNIQYF TGTGCCAGCAGTTACTCAACTAGCGGAAACATTCAGTACTTC TRBJ2-4 TRBV6-5 TRBD2 NA
CASSPRFLGAEKLFF TGTGCCAGCAGCCCCAGGTTTTTGGGAGCTGAAAAACTGTTTTTT TRBJ1-4 TRBV7-8 NA NA
CSVEEGGTNEKLFF TGCAGCGTTGAAGAGGGGGGAACTAATGAAAAACTGTTTTTT TRBJ1-4 TRBV29-1 NA NA
CASSLGLAGVTGELFF TGTGCCAGCAGCTTAGGGCTAGCGGGCGTCACCGGGGAGCTGTTTTTT TRBJ2-2 TRBV5-8 TRBD2 NA
CASSRMASGGAIADTQYF TGCGCCAGCAGCCGGATGGCTAGCGGGGGGGCCATTGCAGATACGCAGTATTTT TRBJ2-3 TRBV4-3 TRBD2 NA
CASSLETGHLSGNTIYF TGCGCCAGCAGCTTGGAAACGGGACACCTCTCTGGAAACACCATATATTTT TRBJ1-3 TRBV5-1 NA NA
CATSDSDRGDTQYF TGTGCCACCAGTGATTCGGACAGGGGAGATACGCAGTATTTT TRBJ2-3 TRBV24-1 TRBD1 NA
CASSYSRGLVGHNEQFF TGTGCCAGCAGTTACTCGAGGGGACTAGTGGGTCACAATGAGCAGTTCTTC TRBJ2-1 TRBV6-2/TRBV6-3 TRBD2 few
CASGTGFLNEKLFF TGTGCCAGTGGTACAGGGTTCCTTAATGAAAAACTGTTTTTT TRBJ1-4 TRBV19 NA NA
CASGGDTGELFF TGTGCCAGCGGGGGGGACACCGGGGAGCTGTTTTTT TRBJ2-2 TRBV11-2 TRBD2 NA
CASSLSTSGTPDTQYF TGTGCCAGCTCACTATCGACTAGCGGGACCCCAGATACGCAGTATTTT TRBJ2-3 TRBV18 TRBD2 few
CASRLPGVETQYF TGTGCCAGCAGACTGCCCGGAGTCGAGACCCAGTACTTC TRBJ2-5 TRBV12-3/TRBV12-4 NA once
CASRGAGDNHGYTF TGTGCCAGCAGGGGGGCGGGGGATAACCATGGCTACACCTTC TRBJ1-2 TRBV6-5 NA NA
CASCATQTNTGELFF TGTGCCAGCTGTGCAACCCAGACGAACACCGGGGAGCTGTTTTTT TRBJ2-2 TRBV18 NA NA